There are a few counts of the clone carrying this T cell receptor beta chain. The antigen is not known. This specimen belongs to a study of cytotoxic CD8 clonotypes in ibrutinib-treated CLL. General observations from the study: An increase in clonality occurred at ibrutinib response, followed by a return toward baseline at progression.

Generated by immunoSEQ multiplex PCR, the TCRdb table keeps only in-frame clones and is missing some. Seen here are over 250,000 clones, 76% observed once, and the top ten hold about 5.7%. The V gene end was trimmed by 5 bases and the J gene end by 2 bases; junction bases not matched to a gene: 5. Germline V gene sequence: CDR1 MNHEY, CDR2 SMNVEV (reference sequence). There are 14 residues in the CDR3. This chain uses TRBV27 with TRBJ2-7; 8 nucleotides match TRBD1. This specimen consisted of PBMCs, obtained at disease progression, from a patient treated with ibrutinib. This clonotype was obtained from a human donor with chronic lymphocytic leukemia. This chain's CDR3 is CASSGQGDAYEQYF. The CDR3 DNA reads as TGTGCCAGCAGTGGACAGGGAGATGCCTACGAGCAGTACTTC.